This is a list of T cell receptor beta chains from one sample in a study of regulatory T cells in long-lasting Graves disease. A single record per CDR3 protein comes from TCRdb applying MiXCR to the multiplex PCR reads. Altogether some 410,000 distinct CDR3 sequences are present, 16% being singletons, with the ten largest covering about 10%. A further study also used this sample, focusing on T cells in Graves' hyperthyroidism and ophthalmopathy.

The sequenced sample was peripheral blood mononuclear cells (PBMCs), obtained at new diagnosis, from a patient treated with antithyroid drugs. All receptors derive from a woman aged 30 to 39 with Graves disease. The CDR3 runs from the conserved cysteine through the conserved F or W. The order of the fields is V gene, J gene, clone size, D gene, CDR3 protein, CDR3 DNA. D genes are given only for firm matches. For some rows the clone size is stated as once, few or many, or as a class when expanded; others skip it.

V gene: TRBV10-2
J gene: TRBJ2-7
clone size: many
D gene: TRBD2
CDR3 protein: CASMGTSAYEQYF
CDR3 DNA: TGCGCCAGCATGGGGACTAGCGCGTACGAGCAGTACTTC

V gene: TRBV6-5
J gene: TRBJ2-7
clone size: many
D gene: NA
CDR3 protein: CASSYSSTDRKPYEQYF
CDR3 DNA: TGTGCCAGCAGTTACTCTTCGACCGACCGGAAACCCTACGAGCAGTACTTC

V gene: TRBV27
J gene: TRBJ2-7
clone size: NA
D gene: NA
CDR3 protein: CASSLPGDEQYF
CDR3 DNA: TGTGCCAGCAGTTTACCGGGGGACGAGCAGTACTTC

V gene: TRBV28
J gene: TRBJ2-1
clone size: few
D gene: NA
CDR3 protein: CASSFIVRQVSYNEQFF
CDR3 DNA: TGTGCCAGCAGTTTCATCGTCCGACAGGTTTCCTACAATGAGCAGTTCTTC

V gene: TRBV7-2
J gene: TRBJ2-5
clone size: NA
D gene: NA
CDR3 protein: CASSLRRSQETQYF
CDR3 DNA: TGTGCCAGCAGCCTGAGGCGGTCCCAAGAGACCCAGTACTTC

V gene: TRBV6-1
J gene: TRBJ2-3
clone size: few
D gene: TRBD2
CDR3 protein: CASRDGLAGITDTQYF
CDR3 DNA: TGTGCCAGCAGGGATGGACTAGCGGGGATCACAGATACGCAGTATTTT

V gene: TRBV20-1
J gene: TRBJ2-7
clone size: many
D gene: TRBD2
CDR3 protein: CSARGLAGGDKGEQYF
CDR3 DNA: TGCAGTGCTAGAGGACTAGCGGGAGGAGATAAAGGCGAGCAGTACTTC

V gene: TRBV19
J gene: TRBJ2-7
clone size: few
D gene: TRBD2
CDR3 protein: CASSIAVAGVYEQYF
CDR3 DNA: TGTGCCAGTAGTATCGCGGTAGCGGGAGTCTACGAGCAGTACTTC

V gene: TRBV3-1
J gene: TRBJ2-3
clone size: many
D gene: NA
CDR3 protein: CASSQGWTSVTQYF
CDR3 DNA: TGTGCCAGCAGCCAAGGATGGACTTCAGTTACGCAGTATTTT

V gene: TRBV7-9
J gene: TRBJ2-7
clone size: many
D gene: NA
CDR3 protein: CASTPGGLSAAEQYF
CDR3 DNA: TGTGCCAGCACCCCGGGCGGGCTTAGCGCAGCCGAGCAGTACTTC

V gene: TRBV11-2
J gene: TRBJ2-4
clone size: many
D gene: TRBD2
CDR3 protein: CASSLGLAGSMDKNIQYF
CDR3 DNA: TGTGCCAGCAGCTTAGGACTAGCGGGATCGATGGACAAAAACATTCAGTACTTC

V gene: TRBV7-3
J gene: TRBJ1-5
clone size: many
D gene: NA
CDR3 protein: CASKTNGGLLGSNQPQHF
CDR3 DNA: TGTGCCAGCAAGACGAACGGGGGGCTCCTTGGGAGCAATCAGCCCCAGCATTTT

V gene: TRBV10-3
J gene: TRBJ2-3
clone size: NA
D gene: TRBD2
CDR3 protein: CAISEAGADTQYF
CDR3 DNA: TGTGCCATCAGTGAGGCGGGAGCAGATACGCAGTATTTT

V gene: TRBV28
J gene: TRBJ2-7
clone size: many
D gene: NA
CDR3 protein: CASSLLTRRSYEQYF
CDR3 DNA: TGTGCCAGCAGTTTATTAACTAGAAGGAGCTACGAGCAGTACTTC

V gene: TRBV28
J gene: TRBJ2-7
clone size: many
D gene: TRBD1
CDR3 protein: CASKDNPGQGVSYEQYF
CDR3 DNA: TGTGCCAGCAAAGATAATCCCGGACAGGGGGTTTCCTACGAGCAGTACTTC

V gene: TRBV7-2
J gene: TRBJ2-1
clone size: NA
D gene: NA
CDR3 protein: CASSLFGLSSYNEQFF
CDR3 DNA: TGTGCCAGCAGCTTATTCGGGCTAAGCTCCTACAATGAGCAGTTCTTC

V gene: TRBV6-1
J gene: TRBJ2-5
clone size: many
D gene: TRBD2
CDR3 protein: CASTYPRVAGEQETQYF
CDR3 DNA: TGTGCCAGCACCTACCCTCGGGTAGCGGGAGAGCAAGAGACCCAGTACTTC

V gene: TRBV6-1
J gene: TRBJ1-2
clone size: few
D gene: TRBD1
CDR3 protein: CASSNRGQGEGYTF
CDR3 DNA: TGTGCCAGCAGTAACCGGGGACAGGGTGAAGGCTACACCTTC

V gene: TRBV6-5
J gene: TRBJ1-1
clone size: many
D gene: TRBD1
CDR3 protein: CASSYYPGGANTEAFF
CDR3 DNA: TGTGCCAGCAGTTACTATCCAGGGGGCGCGAACACTGAAGCTTTCTTT

V gene: TRBV6-1
J gene: TRBJ2-7
clone size: few
D gene: TRBD2
CDR3 protein: CASRQGLAGYEQYF
CDR3 DNA: TGTGCCAGCAGGCAGGGACTAGCGGGATACGAGCAGTACTTC

V gene: TRBV4-3
J gene: TRBJ2-1
clone size: few
D gene: NA
CDR3 protein: CASSQDPRGNEQFF
CDR3 DNA: TGCGCCAGCAGCCAAGATCCGAGGGGCAATGAGCAGTTCTTC

V gene: TRBV5-4
J gene: TRBJ2-1
clone size: many
D gene: NA
CDR3 protein: CASSTRTRTYNEQFF
CDR3 DNA: TGTGCCAGCAGCACCCGGACCAGAACCTACAATGAGCAGTTCTTC

V gene: TRBV12-3/TRBV12-4
J gene: TRBJ2-2
clone size: few
D gene: NA
CDR3 protein: CASSVGSANTGELFF
CDR3 DNA: TGTGCCAGCAGTGTGGGGTCCGCGAACACCGGGGAGCTGTTTTTT

V gene: TRBV29-1
J gene: TRBJ1-2
clone size: NA
D gene: NA
CDR3 protein: CSVLAGNHGYTF
CDR3 DNA: TGCAGCGTTCTAGCCGGGAACCATGGCTACACCTTC

V gene: TRBV19
J gene: TRBJ2-7
clone size: NA
D gene: TRBD1
CDR3 protein: CASTTGQGQTYEQYF
CDR3 DNA: TGTGCCAGTACCACGGGACAGGGGCAGACCTACGAGCAGTACTTC

V gene: TRBV29-1
J gene: TRBJ2-3
clone size: many
D gene: TRBD2
CDR3 protein: CSGGGRAGDTQYF
CDR3 DNA: TGCAGCGGAGGCGGGAGGGCCGGAGATACGCAGTATTTT

V gene: TRBV7-9
J gene: TRBJ1-6
clone size: many
D gene: NA
CDR3 protein: CASSFGSGLDNSPLHF
CDR3 DNA: TGTGCCAGCAGCTTTGGTAGTGGCTTAGATAATTCACCCCTCCACTTT

V gene: TRBV15
J gene: TRBJ2-6
clone size: NA
D gene: NA
CDR3 protein: CATSSGRRGGGANVLTF
CDR3 DNA: TGTGCCACCAGCAGTGGTCGCAGGGGAGGAGGGGCCAACGTCCTGACTTTC

V gene: TRBV24-1
J gene: TRBJ2-7
clone size: few
D gene: NA
CDR3 protein: CATSDFGYEQYF
CDR3 DNA: TGTGCCACCAGTGATTTCGGTTACGAGCAGTACTTC

V gene: TRBV28
J gene: TRBJ1-5
clone size: NA
D gene: NA
CDR3 protein: CASSPSGTLNVQHF
CDR3 DNA: TGTGCCAGCAGTCCCTCCGGGACACTCAATGTCCAGCATTTT

V gene: TRBV9
J gene: TRBJ1-2
clone size: few
D gene: TRBD1
CDR3 protein: CASSTQSGRGRNYGYTF
CDR3 DNA: TGTGCCAGCAGCACCCAATCTGGCAGGGGGCGTAACTATGGCTACACCTTC

V gene: TRBV24-1
J gene: TRBJ2-1
clone size: few
D gene: TRBD2
CDR3 protein: CATSDPKPGTSGSSYNEQFF
CDR3 DNA: TGTGCCACCAGTGATCCTAAGCCGGGGACTAGCGGGAGCTCCTACAATGAGCAGTTCTTC

V gene: TRBV20-1
J gene: TRBJ2-2
clone size: many
D gene: TRBD2
CDR3 protein: CSAPKRGTNTGELFF
CDR3 DNA: TGCAGTGCCCCAAAGCGGGGGACGAACACCGGGGAGCTGTTTTTT

V gene: TRBV20-1
J gene: TRBJ2-1
clone size: once
D gene: NA
CDR3 protein: CSARGAGGRRNSYNEQFF
CDR3 DNA: TGCAGTGCTAGAGGGGCAGGGGGGCGGAGGAACTCCTACAATGAGCAGTTCTTC

V gene: TRBV7-8
J gene: TRBJ2-3
clone size: many
D gene: NA
CDR3 protein: CASSIFKGTRADTQYF
CDR3 DNA: TGTGCCAGCAGCATTTTCAAGGGGACTCGAGCAGATACGCAGTATTTT

V gene: TRBV19
J gene: TRBJ2-1
clone size: few
D gene: NA
CDR3 protein: CASSILSSYNEQFF
CDR3 DNA: TGTGCCAGTAGTATACTCAGCTCCTACAATGAGCAGTTCTTC

V gene: TRBV10-3
J gene: TRBJ2-1
clone size: NA
D gene: TRBD1
CDR3 protein: CAIRTSGTGNNEQFF
CDR3 DNA: TGTGCCATCAGAACATCCGGGACAGGGAACAATGAGCAGTTCTTC

V gene: TRBV11-2
J gene: TRBJ2-3
clone size: many
D gene: NA
CDR3 protein: CASRSGLATTDTQYF
CDR3 DNA: TGTGCCAGCAGATCCGGGCTAGCGACCACAGATACGCAGTATTTT

V gene: TRBV7-9
J gene: TRBJ2-3
clone size: many
D gene: NA
CDR3 protein: CASSLKGRGDTQYF
CDR3 DNA: TGTGCCAGCAGCTTGAAGGGTCGCGGAGATACGCAGTATTTT

V gene: TRBV20-1
J gene: TRBJ2-3
clone size: NA
D gene: NA
CDR3 protein: CSAGVVRTDTQYF
CDR3 DNA: TGCAGTGCTGGGGTGGTAAGGACAGATACGCAGTATTTT

V gene: TRBV27
J gene: TRBJ2-7
clone size: few
D gene: TRBD1
CDR3 protein: CASSVDRGLYEQYF
CDR3 DNA: TGTGCCAGCAGTGTGGACAGGGGGTTGTACGAGCAGTACTTC

V gene: TRBV7-2
J gene: TRBJ1-2
clone size: NA
D gene: NA
CDR3 protein: CASSPRGGTNYGYTF
CDR3 DNA: TGTGCCAGCAGCCCCCGGGGGGGGACTAACTATGGCTACACCTTC

V gene: TRBV7-9
J gene: TRBJ1-4
clone size: NA
D gene: NA
CDR3 protein: CASSPTGGQTTNEKLFF
CDR3 DNA: TGTGCCAGCAGCCCGACGGGTGGACAGACAACTAATGAAAAACTGTTTTTT

V gene: TRBV5-1
J gene: TRBJ1-2
clone size: many
D gene: NA
CDR3 protein: CASSPLAGEHDYTF
CDR3 DNA: TGCGCCAGCAGCCCACTTGCAGGAGAGCATGACTACACCTTC

V gene: TRBV28
J gene: TRBJ2-7
clone size: many
D gene: NA
CDR3 protein: CASSLPFYEQYF
CDR3 DNA: TGTGCCAGCAGTCTCCCTTTCTACGAGCAGTACTTC

V gene: TRBV12-3/TRBV12-4
J gene: TRBJ2-5
clone size: NA
D gene: TRBD1
CDR3 protein: CASSRPGQKKTNHEETQYF
CDR3 DNA: TGTGCCAGCAGTCGACCGGGACAGAAAAAAACAAATCACGAAGAGACCCAGTACTTC